Each of the 7 T cell receptor beta chains below was sequenced from the same sample in a study of cytomegalovirus exposure and HLA in healthy donors. PCR was performed using 60 Vbeta and 13 Jbeta primers. The protocol was immunoSEQ multiplex PCR, while the TCRdb copy is restricted to in-frame clones and leaves out a portion. The sample yields fewer than 200,000 clones, more than 80% seen once. The sample taken for sequencing was PBMCs. The origin of the receptors is a woman in her 30s in good health and CMV-seropositive.

On this clone: The junction departs from the called germline gene at one end, perhaps through a read error. This chain uses TRBV7-2 with TRBJ1-2; the match to TRBD1 covers 8 bases. The germline V gene encodes CDR1 SGHTA and CDR2 FQGNSA. The CDR3 sequence is 14 residues long. CDR3 sequence (DNA): TGCGCCAGCAGCCAAGTCGGGACAGGCTATGGCTACACCTTC. Its translation: CASSQVGTGYGYTF.

The V and J genes are TRBV11-2 and TRBJ1-1; TRBD1 matches at 8 bases. The CDR3 is made up of 14 amino acids. CDR1 is SGHAT and CDR2 is FQNNGV in the germline V gene. Trimming at V came to 3 bases and at J to 11 bases, leaving 11 bases not matched to a gene. For the CDR3, the DNA is TGTGCCAGCAGCTTCATACAGGGGGAGGTGGTCGCTTTCTTT. It encodes CASSFIQGEVVAFF. Complete variable domain (other parts from reference TRBV11-2 and TRBJ1-1): EAGVAQSPRYKIIEKRQSVAFWCNPISGHATLYWYQQILGQGPKLLIQFQNNGVVDDSQLPKDRFSAERLKGVDSTLKIQPAKLEDSAVYLCASSFIQGEVVAFFGQGTRLTVV.

The chain couples TRBV7-9 to TRBJ1-1; D unresolved. The length of the CDR3 is 14 residues. The V gene lost 2 bases and the J gene lost 3 bases, with 10 bases spanning the gap. Germline V gene lookup returns CDR1 SEHNR and CDR2 FQNEAQ (reference sequence). The DNA for the CDR3 is TGTGCCAGCAGCTTATTGGAGGGTCACACTGAAGCTTTCTTT. It specifies CASSLLEGHTEAFF.

The chain recombines TRBV10-3 with TRBJ1-5; TRBD1 might be the D (5 bases). V was cut by 4 bases and J by 4 bases, with 8 bases left in between. The CDR3 length is 13 residues. Germline lookup yields CDR1 ENHRY and CDR2 SYGVKD. The CDR3 DNA sequence: TGTGCCATCAGTGGACAGTTAAATCAGCCCCAGCATTTT. As protein: CAISGQLNQPQHF.

The rearrangement uses TRBV19 and TRBJ2-1, with D perhaps TRBD1 (6 bases). Germline lookup yields CDR1 LNHDA and CDR2 SQIVND (reference sequence). This CDR3 is built from 14 residues. V dropped 4 bases and J dropped 6 bases, with 13 bases sitting between them. CDR3 region: CASSNQGSGNEQFF. The CDR3 nucleotides are TGTGCCAGTAGTAATCAGGGGTCGGGCAATGAGCAGTTCTTC.

CDR3 residues: CASSRPGLLQGGNTIYF. CDR3 DNA: TGTGCCAGCTCTAGACCGGGACTCCTTCAAGGAGGAAACACCATATATTTT. The chain combines TRBV18 with TRBJ1-3; D is perhaps TRBD1 (5 bases). The V gene lost 6 bases and the J gene lost 4 bases, with 22 bases spanning the gap. Germline V gene sequence: CDR1 KGHSH, CDR2 LQKENI. The CDR3 extends over 17 amino acids.

The chain links TRBV2 to TRBJ1-1; D possibly corresponds to TRBD1 (6 bases). Germline CDR1 reads SNHLY; CDR2 reads FYNNEI. V was pared by 8 bases and J by 1 base, with 20 bases between. The CDR3 runs 16 residues. Here the CDR3 DNA reads TGTGCCAGCGTACACAGGGTCTCCGTAAGGAACACTGAAGCTTTCTTT. This encodes CASVHRVSVRNTEAFF.